This T cell receptor (beta chain) was documented in a study of Ad26.COV2.S vaccination and SARS-CoV-2 variants. Sequencing was performed with immunoSEQ multiplex PCR; in TCRdb, only in-frame clones are kept and a portion is missing. The table records some 450,000 clones, less than 95% of them present only once. Treatment described: some 19 received Ad26.COV2.S at low or high dose, single or two shots; roughly five received placebo; per-sample allocation not given. Sample collection was performed on day 63 after the first vaccine or placebo injection. The CDR3 has 13 residues. Trimming took off 1 base at V and 8 bases at J, with 9 bases between the two ends. Per the germline V gene, CDR1 is SGHTA and CDR2 is FQGNSA.

The chain combines TRBV7-2 with TRBJ1-5; D unresolved. The sequence was collected from a person aged 18-65 years who received the Ad26.COV2.S COVID-19 vaccine or a placebo. The material sequenced was peripheral blood, taken in a trial of Ad26.COV2.S vaccine versus placebo. The CDR3 protein is CASSLGRLEPQHF. CDR3 sequence (DNA): TGTGCCAGCAGCTTAGGCCGCCTAGAGCCCCAGCATTTT.